The source of this T cell receptor beta chain is a study of regulatory T cells in long-lasting Graves disease. Study-level points and caveats: Relative to newly diagnosed Graves' patients, persistent ones had lower TCR diversity. Possibly, too few samples lowered accuracy.

HTBI primers from iRepertoire and Arm-PCR of CDR3 regions yielded the TCR beta libraries. One entry per CDR3 protein, called by TCRdb with MiXCR from the multiplex PCR reads. The table lists 400,000 to 500,000 distinct CDR3 sequences, roughly 20% of them singletons. There are a few counts of this clonotype. The antigen is not known. This sample's time point: persistent/refractory GD, antithyroid drugs over 5 years with positive TRAb. Generation of the TCR library employed RNA extracted from PBMCs. This CDR3 has 13 residues. Per the germline V gene, CDR1 is MDHEN and CDR2 is SYDVKM. The V end was cut by 6 bases, the J end by 7 bases, with 15 bases between.

The V gene is TRBV28, the J gene TRBJ1-2; no clear D. The sample here was peripheral blood mononuclear cells (PBMCs), taken when the disease was refractory, from a patient treated with antithyroid drugs. This receptor was obtained from a female donor with Graves disease. CDR3 region: CASRMTPLSGYTF. The CDR3 DNA reads as TGTGCCAGCAGAATGACACCCTTAAGTGGCTACACCTTC.